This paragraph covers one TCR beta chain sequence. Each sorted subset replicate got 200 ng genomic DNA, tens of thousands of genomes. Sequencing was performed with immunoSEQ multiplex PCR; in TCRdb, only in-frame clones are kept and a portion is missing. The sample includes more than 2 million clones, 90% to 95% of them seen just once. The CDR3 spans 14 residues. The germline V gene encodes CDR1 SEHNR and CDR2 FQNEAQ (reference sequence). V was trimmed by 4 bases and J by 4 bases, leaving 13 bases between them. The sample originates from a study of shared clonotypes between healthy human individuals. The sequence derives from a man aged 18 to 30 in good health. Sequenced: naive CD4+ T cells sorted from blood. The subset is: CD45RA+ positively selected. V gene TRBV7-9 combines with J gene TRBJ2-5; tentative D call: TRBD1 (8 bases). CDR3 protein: CASSSTGGAETQYF. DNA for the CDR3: TGTGCCAGCAGCTCTACAGGGGGGGCAGAGACCCAGTACTTC.